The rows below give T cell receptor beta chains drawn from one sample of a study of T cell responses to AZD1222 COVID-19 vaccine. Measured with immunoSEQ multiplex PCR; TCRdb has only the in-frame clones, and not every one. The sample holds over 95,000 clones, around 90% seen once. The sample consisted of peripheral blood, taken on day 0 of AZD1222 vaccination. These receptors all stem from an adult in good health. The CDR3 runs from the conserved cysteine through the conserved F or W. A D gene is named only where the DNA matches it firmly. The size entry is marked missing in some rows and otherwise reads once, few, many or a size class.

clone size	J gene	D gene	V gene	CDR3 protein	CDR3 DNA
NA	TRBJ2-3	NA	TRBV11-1	CASSPRGTDTQYF	TGTGCCAGCAGCCCCAGAGGGACAGATACGCAGTATTTT
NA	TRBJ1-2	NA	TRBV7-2	CASSLVAVNYGYTF	TGTGCCAGCAGCTTGGTCGCGGTTAACTATGGCTACACCTTC
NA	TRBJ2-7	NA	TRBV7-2	CASSQLMGYEQYF	TGTGCCAGCAGCCAGCTAATGGGCTACGAGCAGTACTTC
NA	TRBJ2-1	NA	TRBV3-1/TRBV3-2	CASSQSGNNEQFF	TGTGCCAGCAGCCAATCCGGCAACAATGAGCAGTTCTTC
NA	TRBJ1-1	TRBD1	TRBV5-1	CASSLGQGNLNTEAFF	TGCGCCAGCAGCTTGGGACAGGGAAATTTGAACACTGAAGCTTTCTTT
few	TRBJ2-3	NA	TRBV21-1	CASSKEGAGQSTDTQYF	TGTGCCAGCAGCAAAGAAGGAGCGGGGCAGAGCACAGATACGCAGTATTTT
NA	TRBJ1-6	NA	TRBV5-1	CASSLDSNNSPLHF	TGTGCCAGCAGCTTGGACAGCAATAATTCACCCCTCCACTTT
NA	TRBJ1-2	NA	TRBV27	CASSLYPGSEGYTF	TGTGCCAGCAGTTTATATCCGGGGTCGGAGGGCTACACCTTC
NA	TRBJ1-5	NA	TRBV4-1	CASSQDSGNQPQHF	TGCGCCAGCAGCCAAGATTCAGGCAATCAGCCCCAGCATTTT
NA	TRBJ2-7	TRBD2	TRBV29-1	CSVAELAGSYEQYF	TGCAGCGTTGCGGAATTAGCGGGCTCCTACGAGCAGTACTTC
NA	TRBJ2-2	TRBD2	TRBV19	CASTDLDWEGGELFF	TGTGCCAGTACCGACCTTGACTGGGAGGGCGGGGAGCTGTTTTTT
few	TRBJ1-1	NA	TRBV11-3	CASSHWGSEAFF	TGTGCCAGCAGCCACTGGGGCTCTGAAGCTTTCTTT
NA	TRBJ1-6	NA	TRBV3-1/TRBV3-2	CASSQGRVGGAANSPLHF	TGTGCCAGCAGCCAAGGTCGGGTCGGGGGCGCGGCCAATTCACCCCTCCACTTT
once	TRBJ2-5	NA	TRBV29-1	CSVGGETQYF	TGCAGCGTTGGGGGTGAGACCCAGTACTTC
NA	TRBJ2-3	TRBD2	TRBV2	CASSEERDYTDTQYF	TGTGCCAGCAGTGAAGAACGGGACTACACAGATACGCAGTATTTT
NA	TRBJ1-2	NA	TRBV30	CAWSPDSLYGYTF	TGTGCCTGGAGCCCGGACAGTCTCTATGGCTACACCTTC
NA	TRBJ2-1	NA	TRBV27	CASSPIGGQQFF	TGTGCCAGCAGTCCAATCGGGGGGCAGCAGTTCTTC
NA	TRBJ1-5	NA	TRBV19	CASSGIRTTSNQPQHF	TGTGCCAGTAGTGGTATTAGGACAACTAGCAATCAGCCCCAGCATTTT
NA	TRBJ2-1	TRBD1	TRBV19	CASSNGGSTGGPWEQFF	TGTGCCAGTAGTAATGGGGGTTCGACAGGGGGCCCTTGGGAGCAGTTCTTC
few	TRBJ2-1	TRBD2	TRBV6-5	CASTTRLAGSNEQFF	TGTGCCAGCACCACGAGGCTAGCGGGGAGCAATGAGCAGTTCTTC
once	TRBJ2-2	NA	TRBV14	CASSQVGRNTGELFF	TGTGCCAGCAGCCAAGTAGGGCGGAACACCGGGGAGCTGTTTTTT
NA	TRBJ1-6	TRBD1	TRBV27	CASIEGQIGDGGYIAPLHF	TGTGCCAGCATCGAGGGACAGATAGGAGACGGAGGATATATTGCACCCCTCCACTTT